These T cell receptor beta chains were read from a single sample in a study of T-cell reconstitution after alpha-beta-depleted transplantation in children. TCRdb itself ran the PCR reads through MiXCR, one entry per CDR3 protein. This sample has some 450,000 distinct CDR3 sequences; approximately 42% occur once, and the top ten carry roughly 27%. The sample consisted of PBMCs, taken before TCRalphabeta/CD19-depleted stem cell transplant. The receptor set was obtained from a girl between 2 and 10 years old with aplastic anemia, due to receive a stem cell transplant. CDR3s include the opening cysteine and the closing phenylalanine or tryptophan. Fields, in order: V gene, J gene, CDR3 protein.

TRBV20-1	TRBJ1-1	CSAQSSGAGSEAFF
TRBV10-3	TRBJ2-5	CAIRSGTEETQYF
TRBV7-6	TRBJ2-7	CASSLKIASAEQYF
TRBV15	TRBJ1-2	CATSARETGFGYTF
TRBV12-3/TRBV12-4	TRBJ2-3	CASSHGASGEFTDTQYF
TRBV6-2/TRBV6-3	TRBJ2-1	CASTRLAGGGNEQFF
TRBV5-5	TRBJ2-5	CASSRRGGQGTETQYF
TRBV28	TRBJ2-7	CASIRGDGAYEQYF
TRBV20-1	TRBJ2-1	CSAFLLTGAYNEQFF
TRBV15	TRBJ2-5	CATSRDYRETQYF
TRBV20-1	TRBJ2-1	CSAPLLGNEQFF